This T cell receptor beta chain was sequenced for a study of beta chain features in type 1 diabetes. About the study: Examination covered some 110,000,000 sorted cells spanning all samples. The study, taken as a whole, reports: For TCRB rearrangement, an influence of HLA type remained unresolved here.

The CDR3 length is 15 residues. V lost 6 bases and J lost 1; bases outside the gene matches: 4. Per germline, CDR1 SGHAT and CDR2 FQNNGV. Expressed TCRB transcripts were sequenced because the isolated RNA had all been reverse transcribed beforehand. Data came from immunoSEQ multiplex PCR; TCRdb stores just in-frame clones and leaves some out. The sample has roughly 450,000 clones, approximately 13% seen once. Turning to this clone: Its target is unknown.

The rearrangement links TRBV11-2 to TRBJ2-3, with 10 nucleotides matching TRBD2. Sequencing was performed on naive CD4+ T cells from blood. The source of this sequence is a man aged 25-40 years in good health. Here the CDR3 reads CASSVGLARTDTQYF. CDR3 bases: TGTGCCAGCAGTGTGGGACTAGCGCGCACAGATACGCAGTATTTT.